Listed below are T cell receptor beta chains from one sample, sequenced in a study of T cells in narcolepsy. Method: immunoSEQ multiplex PCR; TCRdb's copy keeps in-frame clones and lacks some. The repertoire has tens of thousands of clones, around 83% of them found once; the top ten carry 1.5% to 2%. Sequenced material: memory (CD45RA-) CD4+ T cells from blood. The receptor source for this set is a human donor in good health. Both conserved end residues are part of each CDR3. The order of the fields is V gene, D gene, clone size, J gene, CDR3 DNA, CDR3 protein. The D gene is left open where the match is weak. Expanded clones get a size class; other rows say once, few or many, or leave the size out.

TRBV7-2,-,few,TRBJ1-1,TGTGCCAGCAGCCAAGGAGTCAACCTGAACACTGAAGCTTTCTTT,CASSQGVNLNTEAFF
TRBV9,TRBD1,-,TRBJ1-5,TGTGCCAGCAGCGCCGGGACAGGTGCTCAGCCCCAGCATTTT,CASSAGTGAQPQHF
TRBV18,TRBD1,-,TRBJ2-3,TGTGCCAGCTCCCCAGGGACAGGGGTGGATACGCAGTATTTT,CASSPGTGVDTQYF
TRBV5-1,-,-,TRBJ2-5,TGCGCCAGCAGCTTGGGGGGGGCCGAAGAGACCCAGTACTTC,CASSLGGAEETQYF
TRBV7-2,-,-,TRBJ2-1,TGTGCCAGCAGTCCAGCCCGACTAGGGGGTGAGCAGTTCTTC,CASSPARLGGEQFF
TRBV28,TRBD1,-,TRBJ2-3,TGTGCCAGCAGTCCCGGACAGGGCTCGGCAGATACGCAGTATTTT,CASSPGQGSADTQYF
TRBV19,-,-,TRBJ2-1,TGTGCCAGTAGTAAAGCCCGGTCCCGGGAGCAGTTCTTC,CASSKARSREQFF
TRBV18,TRBD1,-,TRBJ1-6,TGTGCCAGCTCATCAGACAGGGGTGGTTCACCCCTCCACTTT,CASSSDRGGSPLHF
TRBV30,TRBD2,-,TRBJ2-3,TGTGCCTGGAGTCGCTTCGGACTAGCGGGAGGGGAGACTAGCACAGATACGCAGTATTTT,CAWSRFGLAGGETSTDTQYF
TRBV18,-,-,TRBJ1-5,TGTGCCAGCTCACCAGGGAGGGGAACAATTGCCAATCAGCCCCAGCATTTT,CASSPGRGTIANQPQHF
TRBV5-4,-,once,TRBJ1-4,TGTGCCAGCAGCTCAGGTGGCGGAACTAATGAAAAACTGTTTTTT,CASSSGGGTNEKLFF
TRBV7-2,-,-,TRBJ2-1,TGTGCCAGCAGCTTGCCCCGGGGACCTTTCAGTGAGCAGTTCTTC,CASSLPRGPFSEQFF
TRBV11-3,-,-,TRBJ2-5,TGTGCCAGCAGCTCCCGGGTCGCGGGGACTGGAGGAGAGACCCAGTACTTC,CASSSRVAGTGGETQYF
TRBV6-5,-,-,TRBJ1-4,TGTGCCAGCAACTTAGGAGGGGGGAATAATGAAAAACTGTTTTTT,CASNLGGGNNEKLFF
TRBV4-2,-,-,TRBJ2-5,TGTGCCAGCAGCCTGGCTAGCGCGCAACAAGAGACCCAGTACTTC,CASSLASAQQETQYF
TRBV5-4,TRBD1,-,TRBJ1-6,TGTGCCAGCAGCTGGGGGACAGTGGGCTCACCCCTCCACTTT,CASSWGTVGSPLHF
TRBV6-5,-,few,TRBJ1-5,TGTGCCAGCAGTTATTCGGGGAAACAGCCCCAGCATTTT,CASSYSGKQPQHF
TRBV7-2,-,-,TRBJ1-2,TGTGCCAGCAGCTTAACAGTGGACTATGGCTACACCTTC,CASSLTVDYGYTF
TRBV5-4,TRBD1,-,TRBJ1-6,TGTGCCAGCAGCGCGCCGGGACAGGATAATTCACCCCTCCACTTT,CASSAPGQDNSPLHF
TRBV7-8,-,-,TRBJ1-2,TGTGCCAGCAGCTTAGCGGGCTCAGACTTGAGCTACACCTTC,CASSLAGSDLSYTF
TRBV5-1,-,-,TRBJ2-1,TGCGCCAGCAGAACAGGGCTCGAATACAATGAGCAGTTCTTC,CASRTGLEYNEQFF
TRBV21-1,-,few,TRBJ1-1,TGTGCCAGCGGCATGAACACTGAAGCTTTCTTT,CASGMNTEAFF
TRBV19,TRBD2,-,TRBJ2-2,TGTGCCAGTAGCAATACTCCTTTCGGGGCTAGCGGGAGGTCCGGGGAGCTGTTTTTT,CASSNTPFGASGRSGELFF
TRBV7-8,-,-,TRBJ2-4,TGTGCCAGCAGCCCCGTTGAAAACATTCAGTACTTC,CASSPVENIQYF
TRBV30,-,-,TRBJ1-2,TGTGCCTGGTCATTCGCTAACTATGGCTACACCTTC,CAWSFANYGYTF
TRBV7-9,-,once,TRBJ2-1,TGTGCCAGCAGCTTATACGGGAGCGGCGGCAATGAGCAGTTCTTC,CASSLYGSGGNEQFF
TRBV5-4,TRBD1,-,TRBJ2-7,TGTGCCACCAGCACGACAGGGGACACCTACGAGCAGTACTTC,CATSTTGDTYEQYF
TRBV7-2,-,-,TRBJ2-4,TGTGCCAGCAGCCCGCAAGCAAACATTCAGTACTTC,CASSPQANIQYF
TRBV6-1,TRBD2,few,TRBJ2-3,TGTGCCAGCAGTGCGGGGGGACCCACAGATACGCAGTATTTT,CASSAGGPTDTQYF
TRBV19,-,-,TRBJ2-1,TGTGCCAGTAGCCCCCGGGACTCCACCTACAATGAGCAGTTCTTC,CASSPRDSTYNEQFF
TRBV29-1,TRBD1,once,TRBJ2-3,TGCAGCGTCGACAGGGGCACAGATACGCAGTATTTT,CSVDRGTDTQYF
TRBV7-2,TRBD1,-,TRBJ1-3,TGTGCCAGCAGCTTAGGGCCAACAGGGGCCACTGGAAACACCATATATTTT,CASSLGPTGATGNTIYF
TRBV7-3,-,-,TRBJ1-1,TGTGCCAGCAGCCCAGGTGGGGGGGGCACTGAAGCTTTCTTT,CASSPGGGGTEAFF
TRBV10-3,TRBD2,-,TRBJ2-1,TGTGCCATCAGCGGACTAGCGGGAGCTAGCAATGAGCAGTTCTTC,CAISGLAGASNEQFF
TRBV27,TRBD1,-,TRBJ2-2,TGTGCCAGCAGTCCAGACAGGGTTGGGGAGCTGTTTTTT,CASSPDRVGELFF
TRBV6-5,-,-,TRBJ1-2,TGTGCCAGCAGTTACTCCCCGTCCCCTAACTATGGCTACACCTTC,CASSYSPSPNYGYTF
TRBV30,-,-,TRBJ1-2,TGTGCCTGGAACAGGGAGTATGGCTACACCTTC,CAWNREYGYTF
TRBV11-3,TRBD2,-,TRBJ2-7,TGTGCCAGCAGCTCCGGGGGGGACGACGAGCAGTACTTC,CASSSGGDDEQYF
TRBV2,-,-,TRBJ2-1,TGTGCCAGCAGTACCGGGTCACCAAGCAATGAGCAGTTCTTC,CASSTGSPSNEQFF
TRBV6-6,-,-,TRBJ1-3,TGTGCCAGCACCTACGGGGCGCTCTCTGGAAACACCATATATTTT,CASTYGALSGNTIYF
TRBV19,-,-,TRBJ2-2,TGTGCCAGCAAAGTGGGGCAGGGAGGTTCGACCACCGGGGAGCTGTTTTTT,CASKVGQGGSTTGELFF
TRBV5-8,-,few,TRBJ2-4,TGTGCCAGCAGCCACGTCCCTTTGCTTGGGGGAAACATTCAGTACTTC,CASSHVPLLGGNIQYF
TRBV30,TRBD2,-,TRBJ2-5,TGTGCCTGGAGTAATGGGGGAGGGGCAGAGACCCAGTACTTC,CAWSNGGGAETQYF
TRBV29-1,-,-,TRBJ2-5,TGCAGCGGGCAGCAAGAGACCCAGTACTTC,CSGQQETQYF
TRBV4-2,TRBD2,once,TRBJ2-5,TGTGCCAGCAGCCGGCTGCTTAGCGGGGGAGAAGAGACCCAGTACTTC,CASSRLLSGGEETQYF
TRBV28,-,-,TRBJ1-5,TGTGCCAGCAGCCCGGGTGGCCGTGGCGGGGGTCAGCCCCAGCATTTT,CASSPGGRGGGQPQHF
TRBV9,-,-,TRBJ2-2,TGTGCCAGCAGCGTAGGTCGGGACACCGGGGAGCTGTTTTTT,CASSVGRDTGELFF
TRBV5-5,-,-,TRBJ1-4,TGTGCCAGCAGCTTTTCCGGGACGAATGAAAAACTGTTTTTT,CASSFSGTNEKLFF
TRBV7-3,TRBD2,-,TRBJ2-5,TGTGCCAGCAGTTACACTAGCGGCTCGTTGGCCCAGTACTTC,CASSYTSGSLAQYF
TRBV30,-,few,TRBJ2-3,TGTGCCTGGAGCGGGGTCGAGAACACAGATACGCAGTATTTT,CAWSGVENTDTQYF
TRBV5-6,-,-,TRBJ2-7,TGTGCCAGCAGCTTGGACAGGGTGAGCGAGCAGTACTTC,CASSLDRVSEQYF
TRBV5-1,-,-,TRBJ1-2,TGCGCCAGCAGCTTGGAATCCCCTAACTATGGCTACACCTTC,CASSLESPNYGYTF